Presented here are 17 T cell receptor beta chains from one specimen sequenced in a study of T cells in Graves' hyperthyroidism and ophthalmopathy. From RNA transcripts, TCR beta CDR3 regions were amplified. Using the HTBI primer set, a first-round RT-PCR was run on the TCR CDR3. MiXCR, run by TCRdb on the multiplex PCR reads, gives a single entry per CDR3 protein. The table includes hundreds of thousands of distinct CDR3 sequences, roughly 40% detected once. Sequencing was carried out using blood. Source of these receptors: a young man with Graves' hyperthyroidism.

In the case of this clonotype: One end of the junction does not line up with germline, which may come from a read error. V usage is TRBV29-1 and J usage is TRBJ1-2, with a possible D match to TRBD1 (5 bases). The CDR3 covers 12 residues. Germline assignment: CDR1 SQVTM and CDR2 ANQGSEA. CDR3 sequence (DNA): TGCAGCGTCGAAGGGGAGGTATATGGCTACACCTTC. Amino acid sequence: CSVEGEVYGYTF. Looking up the rest from reference TRBV29-1 and TRBJ1-2 gives the full variable domain: SAVISQKPSRDICQRGTSLTIQCQVDSQVTMMFWYRQQPGQSLTLIATANQGSEATYESGFVIDKFPISRPNLTFSTLTVSNMSPEDSSIYLCSVEGEVYGYTFGSGTRLTVV.

This clonotype was seen more than once but under ten times. This rearrangement joins TRBV7-2 to TRBJ1-5; D not resolved. The CDR3 is made up of 13 amino acids. V was clipped by 6 bases and J by 5 bases, with 11 bases between them. Germline V gene data show CDR1 as SGHTA and CDR2 as FQGNSA. CDR3: CASSYSGYQPQHF. Here the CDR3 DNA reads TGTGCCAGCAGTTACTCTGGTTATCAGCCCCAGCATTTT.

Worth noting for this clonotype: The junction and the germline gene differ at one end; a read error may be behind it. The V call is TRBV29-1, the J call TRBJ2-7, with D perhaps matching TRBD1 (6 bases). The germline V gene has CDR1 SQVTM and CDR2 ANQGSEA. CDR3 length: 13 residues. The CDR3 sequence: CCVERQAPYEQYF. DNA for the CDR3: TGCTGCGTTGAAAGACAGGCACCCTACGAGCAGTACTTC.

Details on this clonotype: Lacking the conserved final phenylalanine or tryptophan, this CDR3 likely reflects a read error. The chain carries TRBV7-2 and TRBJ2-5; 11 bases match TRBD2. The CDR3 sequence is 14 residues long. Germline CDR1 reads SGHTA; CDR2 reads FQGNSA. Unmatched junction bases numbered 4, after V lost 6 bases and J lost 4 bases. CDR3 nucleotides: TGTGCCAGCAGTTTAACTAGCGGGAGAGAGACCCAGTACTCC. Translation gives CASSLTSGRETQYS.

Note on this clonotype: At one of its ends the junction is not consistent with the germline gene, which may arise from a read error. The V and J genes are TRBV2 and TRBJ2-3, with D possibly matching TRBD2 (6 bases). The CDR3 runs 14 residues. Looked up from germline, CDR1 is SNHLY and CDR2 is FYNNEI. The CDR3 sequence is CASSLGRGTDTQYF. The CDR3 coding sequence is TGTGCCAGCAGCTTAGGGCGGGGAACAGATACGCAATATTTT.

This clonotype was detected ten times or more. This chain uses TRBV7-9 with TRBJ2-5; 7 bases map to TRBD1. After removal of 5 bases from V and 1 base from J, the junction contained 4 bases not matched to a gene. Germline loops: CDR1 SEHNR, CDR2 FQNEAQ (reference sequence). CDR3 size: 14 residues. The CDR3 protein is CASSLRDSQETQYF. As DNA, the CDR3 is TGTGCCAGCAGCCTCCGGGACAGCCAAGAGACCCAGTACTTC. Variable domain in full (rest from reference TRBV7-9 and TRBJ2-5): DTGVSQNPRHKITKRGQNVTFRCDPISEHNRLYWYRQTLGQGPEFLTYFQNEAQLEKSRLLSDRFSAERPKGSFSTLEIQRTEQGDSAMYLCASSLRDSQETQYFGPGTRLLVL.

Note on this clonotype: A single base separates this from a much larger clone, so it may be a read error. J is TRBJ2-2 and V is TRBV7-8, with D possibly matching TRBD2 (6 bases). The germline gives CDR1 SGHVS, CDR2 FQNEAQ. There are 14 residues in the CDR3. In nucleotides, the CDR3 is TGTGCCAGCAGCTCCCAAGTCACCACCGGGGGGCTGTTTTTT. It specifies CASSSQVTTGGLFF. Using reference TRBV7-8 and TRBJ2-2 for the parts outside the CDR3, the full variable domain is GAGVSQSPRYKVAKRGQDVALRCDPISGHVSLFWYQQALGQGPEFLTYFQNEAQLDKSGLPSDRFFAERPEGSVSTLKIQRTQQEDSAVYLCASSSQVTTGGLFFGEGSRLTVL.

This clonotype was observed many times. The J gene is TRBJ2-5, the V gene TRBV15, with 8 bases identical to TRBD2. Germline V gene sequence: CDR1 LNHNV, CDR2 YYDKDF (reference sequence). Unmatched junction bases numbered 9, after V lost 8 bases and J lost 1 base. CDR3 length: 15 amino acids. Here the CDR3 reads CATWAAGVGQETQYF. The CDR3 DNA is TGTGCCACCTGGGCAGCGGGGGTAGGCCAAGAGACCCAGTACTTC.

In nucleotides, the CDR3 is TGTGCCACCAGTCTCAGGACAGGGGAGAACGAGCAGTACTTC. As protein: CATSLRTGENEQYF. The rearrangement links TRBV15 to TRBJ2-7; TRBD1 agrees at 9 bases. The CDR3 covers 14 residues. Per germline, CDR1 LNHNV and CDR2 YYDKDF (reference sequence). J lost 5 bases, V lost 6 bases, and 8 bases had no gene match.

The chain combines TRBV2 with TRBJ1-1; D may be TRBD1 (5 bases). Germline-derived CDR1 and CDR2 are SNHLY and FYNNEI. Trimming left V 11 bases short and J 1 base short, with 5 bases between. The CDR3 is 10 residues long. This CDR3 reads CAGGNTEAFF. For the CDR3, the DNA is TGTGCCGGGGGGAACACTGAAGCTTTCTTT.

J is TRBJ1-5 and V is TRBV10-3, with 8 nucleotides matching TRBD1. Germline values: CDR1 ENHRY, CDR2 SYGVKD. J lost 2 bases, V lost 10 bases, and 10 bases had no gene match. The CDR3 runs 15 residues. The DNA of the CDR3 is TGTGCCAGCAGGCCGACAGGGGTGGGCAATCAGCCCCAGCATTTT. Its protein is CASRPTGVGNQPQHF.

This clonotype was found many times. The chain is built from TRBV19 and TRBJ2-5; TRBD2 matches 9 bases. The length of the CDR3 is 14 residues. The germline gives CDR1 LNHDA, CDR2 SQIVND (reference sequence). V was clipped by 5 bases and J by 1 base; unmatched bases: 2. CDR3 nucleotides: TGTGCCAGTAGTGGCGGGGGGGCCCAAGAGACCCAGTACTTC. It yields the protein CASSGGGAQETQYF.

The chain couples TRBV29-1 to TRBJ2-7, with unresolved D. The V and J ends lost 8 bases and 6 bases respectively, with 8 bases between them. This CDR3 comprises 9 residues. Looked up from germline, CDR1 is SQVTM and CDR2 is ANQGSEA. The CDR3 is CSLDREQYF. The CDR3 region has the DNA TGCAGCTTAGATCGCGAGCAGTACTTC.

Regarding this clonotype: A much larger clone sits a single nucleotide away, making a read error possible. The V gene is TRBV20-1, the J gene TRBJ1-5; D not resolved. Germline-derived CDR1 and CDR2 are DFQATT and SNEGSKA (reference sequence). The CDR3 length is 13 residues. V was cut by 0 bases and J by 6 bases, with 9 bases left in between. The CDR3 reads CSARDEGGQPQHF. The CDR3 nucleotides read TGCAGTGCTAGAGATGAGGGCGGTCAGCCCCAGCATTTT.

This clonotype has just one count. The V call is TRBV9, the J call TRBJ1-6, with 7 bases matching TRBD1. CDR3 length: 15 residues. After removal of 0 bases from V and 11 bases from J, the junction contained 8 bases not matched to a gene. Germline V gene data show CDR1 as SGDLS and CDR2 as YYNGEE. The chain's CDR3 is CASSVGQGGNPPLHF. In DNA form, the CDR3 reads TGTGCCAGCAGCGTAGGGCAGGGGGGGAATCCACCCCTCCACTTT.

The gene calls are TRBV7-9 and TRBJ1-1; D is uncertain. CDR1 and CDR2 (germline): SEHNR, FQNEAQ (reference sequence). The V gene lost 8 bases and the J gene lost 4 bases, with 8 bases spanning the gap. The CDR3 sequence is 11 residues long. CDR3 loop: CASQETTEAFF. The CDR3 region has the DNA TGTGCCAGCCAAGAAACCACTGAAGCTTTCTTT. The full variable domain, with the rest looked up from reference TRBV7-9 and TRBJ1-1, is DTGVSQNPRHKITKRGQNVTFRCDPISEHNRLYWYRQTLGQGPEFLTYFQNEAQLEKSRLLSDRFSAERPKGSFSTLEIQRTEQGDSAMYLCASQETTEAFFGQGTRLTVV.

This clonotype was seen repeatedly, ten times or more. CDR3 amino acids: CATSVAGSTGELFF. CDR3 DNA sequence: TGTGCCACCAGTGTGGCGGGGTCCACCGGGGAGCTGTTTTTT. V and J are TRBV24-1 and TRBJ2-2; TRBD2 is a possible D gene (6 bases). Germline V CDR1 and CDR2: KGHDR, SFDVKD. The CDR3 is 14 amino acids. Trimming took 5 bases from V and 4 from J, leaving 10 bases between them.